The subject of this entry is one T cell receptor beta chain. The antigen remains undetermined. This was a deep-level run. TCRdb keeps only in-frame clones here, not all; method: immunoSEQ multiplex PCR. This sample has hundreds of thousands of clones, with just under 97% found just once. CD8 cells regarded as naive lacked CD45RO, were positively chosen for CCR7, and omitted terminally differentiated effector memory CD45RA+ cells. The CDR3 consists of 11 residues. Germline V CDR1 and CDR2: SNHLY, FYNNEI. With 7 bases removed from V and 2 bases from J, the gap between germline ends came to 2 bases. The record originates from a study of shared clonotypes between healthy human individuals. Study-level findings and limits: Among a few donors, approximately 4.6% of naive CD4 clonotypes were found in common. Non-shared clonotypes had lower generation probabilities than clonotypes shared by all four sorted-subset donors.

This chain links TRBV2 with TRBJ2-2; D gene uncertain. Sequenced: naive CD8+ T cells sorted from blood. This receptor was obtained from a woman aged 25 to 45 in good health. The CDR3 nucleotides are TGTGCCAGCATTAACACCGGGGAGCTGTTTTTT. Translating it yields CASINTGELFF.